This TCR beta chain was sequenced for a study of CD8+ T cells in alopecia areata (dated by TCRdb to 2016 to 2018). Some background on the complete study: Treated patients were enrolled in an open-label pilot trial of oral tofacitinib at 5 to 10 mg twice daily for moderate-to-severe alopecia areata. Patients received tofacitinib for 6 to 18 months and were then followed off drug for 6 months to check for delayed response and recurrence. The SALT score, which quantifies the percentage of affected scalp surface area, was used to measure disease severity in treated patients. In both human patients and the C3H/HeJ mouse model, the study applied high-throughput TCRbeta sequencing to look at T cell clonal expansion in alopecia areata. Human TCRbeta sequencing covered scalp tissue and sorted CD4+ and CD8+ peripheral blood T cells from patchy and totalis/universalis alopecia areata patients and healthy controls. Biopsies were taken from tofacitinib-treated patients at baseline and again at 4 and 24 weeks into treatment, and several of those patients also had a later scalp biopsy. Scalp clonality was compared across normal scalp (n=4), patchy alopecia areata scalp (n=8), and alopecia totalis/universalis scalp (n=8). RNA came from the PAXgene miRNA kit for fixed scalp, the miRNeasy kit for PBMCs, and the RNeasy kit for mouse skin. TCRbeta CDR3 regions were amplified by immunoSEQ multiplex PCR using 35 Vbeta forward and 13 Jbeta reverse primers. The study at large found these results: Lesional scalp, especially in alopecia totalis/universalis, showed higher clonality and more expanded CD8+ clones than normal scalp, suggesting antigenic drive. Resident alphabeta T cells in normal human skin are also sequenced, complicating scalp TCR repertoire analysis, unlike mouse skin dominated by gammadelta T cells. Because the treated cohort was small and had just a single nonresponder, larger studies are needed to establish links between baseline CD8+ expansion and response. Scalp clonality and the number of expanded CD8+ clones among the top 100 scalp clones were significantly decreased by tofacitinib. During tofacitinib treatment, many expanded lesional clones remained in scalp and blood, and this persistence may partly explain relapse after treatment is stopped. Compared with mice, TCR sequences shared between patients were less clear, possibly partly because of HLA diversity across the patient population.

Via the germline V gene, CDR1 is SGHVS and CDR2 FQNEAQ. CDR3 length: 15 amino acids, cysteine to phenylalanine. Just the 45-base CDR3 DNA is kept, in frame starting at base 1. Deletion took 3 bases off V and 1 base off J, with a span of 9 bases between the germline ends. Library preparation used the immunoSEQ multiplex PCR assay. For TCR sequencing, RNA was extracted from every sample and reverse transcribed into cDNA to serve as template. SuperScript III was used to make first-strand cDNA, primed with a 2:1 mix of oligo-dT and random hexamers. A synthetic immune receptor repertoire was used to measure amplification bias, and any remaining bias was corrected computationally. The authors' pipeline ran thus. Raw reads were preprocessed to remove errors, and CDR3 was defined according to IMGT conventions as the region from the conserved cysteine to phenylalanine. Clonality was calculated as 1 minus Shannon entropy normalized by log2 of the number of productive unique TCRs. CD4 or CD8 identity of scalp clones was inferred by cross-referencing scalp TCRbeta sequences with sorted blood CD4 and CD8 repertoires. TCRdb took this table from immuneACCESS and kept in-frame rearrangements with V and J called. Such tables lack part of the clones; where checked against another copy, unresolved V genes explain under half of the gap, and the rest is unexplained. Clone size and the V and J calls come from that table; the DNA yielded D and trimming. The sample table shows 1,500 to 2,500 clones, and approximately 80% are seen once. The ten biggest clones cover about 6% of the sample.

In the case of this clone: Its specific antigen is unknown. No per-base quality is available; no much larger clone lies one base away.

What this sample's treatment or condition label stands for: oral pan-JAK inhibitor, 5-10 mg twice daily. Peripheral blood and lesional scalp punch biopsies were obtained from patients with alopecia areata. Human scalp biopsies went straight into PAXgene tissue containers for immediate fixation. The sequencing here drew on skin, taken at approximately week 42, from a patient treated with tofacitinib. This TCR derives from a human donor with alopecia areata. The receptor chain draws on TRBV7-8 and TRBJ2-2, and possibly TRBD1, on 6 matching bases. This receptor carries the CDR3 CASSFSRGNTGELFF. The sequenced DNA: TGTGCCAGCAGCTTCTCCAGGGGGAACACCGGGGAGCTGTTTTTT.